The clone carrying this T cell receptor beta chain was seen only a few times. Its antigen is unknown. CDR3 length equals 14 residues. The germline gives CDR1 SGHTA, CDR2 FQGTGA. Deletions cut 4 bases from V and 5 bases from J, with 11 bases between. These data originate in a study of early T cells in non-severe SARS-CoV-2 infection. The wider study: Sequencing of unsorted whole blood was done on bulk RNA, leaving chains unpaired. Study results and limitations: Anti-spike CD8 responses were favored by VDJdb matching, which missed private and CD4 specificities.

Individual cDNA molecules each received unique molecular identifiers attached to them. In TCRdb, the 5' RACE reads were re-called with MiXCR into one record per CDR3 protein. This sample has 55,000 to 75,000 distinct CDR3 sequences; 5.9% occur once, and the top ten carry about 3%. This specimen was whole blood, taken at baseline. The clonotype originates from an adult who was a healthcare worker with PCR-confirmed SARS-CoV-2 infection or an uninfected control (not recorded which). The V gene is TRBV7-3, the J gene TRBJ2-2, with D hard to call. The CDR3 sequence: CASSSTDETGELFF. In nucleotides, the CDR3 is TGTGCCAGCAGCTCGACGGACGAGACCGGGGAGCTGTTTTTT. Full variable domain (outside the CDR3, taken from reference TRBV7-3 and TRBJ2-2): GAGVSQTPSNKVTEKGKYVELRCDPISGHTALYWYRQSLGQGPEFLIYFQGTGAADDSGLPNDRFFAVRPEGSVSTLKIQRTERGDSAVYLCASSSTDETGELFFGEGSRLTVL.